A selection of T cell receptor beta chains follows, all from one sample in a study of human T cells and chemical hapten exposure. TCRdb re-called the RACE reads through MiXCR, storing one row per CDR3 protein. The sample shows some 84,000 distinct CDR3 sequences, over 6.5% of them seen only once. Sample: whole blood, taken in connection with sensitization to the hapten diphenylcyclopropenone (DPC). These receptors were collected from a man in his forties with alopecia areata. Some clones in this sample may be carry-over from other donors' samples. Each CDR3 is given with its conserved first and last residue. The order of the fields is CDR3 protein, CDR3 DNA, J gene, V gene, D gene, clone size. The D gene is left open where the match is weak. Clone size is given for some rows only: seen once, a few or many times, or a class if the clone is expanded.

CDR3aa: CASMRSWGGYTF
CDR3nt: TGTGCCAGCATGAGGTCATGGGGAGGCTACACCTTC
j_gene: TRBJ1-2
v_gene: TRBV21-1
d_gene: .
abundance: many

CDR3aa: CAISEGSRLAGDTQYF
CDR3nt: TGTGCCATCAGTGAGGGCTCGCGACTAGCGGGAGATACGCAGTATTTT
j_gene: TRBJ2-3
v_gene: TRBV10-3
d_gene: TRBD2
abundance: many

CDR3aa: CSAERGANQETQYF
CDR3nt: TGCAGTGCCGAAAGGGGGGCCAACCAAGAGACCCAGTACTTC
j_gene: TRBJ2-5
v_gene: TRBV20-1
d_gene: .
abundance: many

CDR3aa: CASSLQDRGDPQYF
CDR3nt: TGCGCCAGCAGCTTACAGGACAGGGGAGATCCGCAGTATTTT
j_gene: TRBJ2-3
v_gene: TRBV5-1
d_gene: TRBD1
abundance: .

CDR3aa: CASSSPSGNIQYF
CDR3nt: TGTGCCAGCAGCTCCCCCTCAGGGAACATTCAGTACTTC
j_gene: TRBJ2-4
v_gene: TRBV7-9
d_gene: .
abundance: .

CDR3aa: CASSPGTENSPLHF
CDR3nt: TGCGCCAGCAGCCCCGGGACGGAAAATTCACCCCTCCACTTT
j_gene: TRBJ1-6
v_gene: TRBV5-1
d_gene: .
abundance: .

CDR3aa: CASSAIPYPDTQYF
CDR3nt: TGCGCCAGCAGCGCTATCCCGTATCCAGATACGCAGTATTTT
j_gene: TRBJ2-3
v_gene: TRBV5-1
d_gene: .
abundance: few

CDR3aa: CAWRGGTNGYNEQFF
CDR3nt: TGTGCCTGGAGGGGGGGGACAAATGGCTACAATGAGCAGTTCTTC
j_gene: TRBJ2-1
v_gene: TRBV30
d_gene: .
abundance: few

CDR3aa: CASTQEYYNEQFF
CDR3nt: TGTGCCAGCACCCAAGAGTATTACAATGAGCAGTTCTTC
j_gene: TRBJ2-1
v_gene: TRBV28
d_gene: .
abundance: many

CDR3aa: CASSLNGIRTDTQYF
CDR3nt: TGTGCCAGCAGCTTGAACGGGATTAGGACAGATACGCAGTATTTT
j_gene: TRBJ2-3
v_gene: TRBV5-5
d_gene: .
abundance: many

CDR3aa: CASSVGRGSQETQYF
CDR3nt: TGTGCCAGCAGCGTAGGACGGGGGAGTCAAGAGACCCAGTACTTC
j_gene: TRBJ2-5
v_gene: TRBV9
d_gene: .
abundance: many

CDR3aa: CASSPGGARTDTQYF
CDR3nt: TGTGCCAGCAGCCCAGGGGGGGCTCGGACAGATACGCAGTATTTT
j_gene: TRBJ2-3
v_gene: TRBV28
d_gene: .
abundance: many

CDR3aa: CASSLVLAGGHYEQFF
CDR3nt: TGCGCCAGCAGCTTGGTTCTAGCGGGAGGGCACTATGAGCAGTTCTTC
j_gene: TRBJ2-1
v_gene: TRBV5-1
d_gene: TRBD2
abundance: many

CDR3aa: CASSQDLGAGAQYF
CDR3nt: TGTGCCAGCAGCCAAGATCTTGGAGCAGGGGCGCAGTATTTT
j_gene: TRBJ2-3
v_gene: TRBV14
d_gene: .
abundance: many

CDR3aa: CASSWETGTNGYTF
CDR3nt: TGCGCCAGCAGCTGGGAGACAGGGACGAATGGCTACACCTTC
j_gene: TRBJ1-2
v_gene: TRBV5-1
d_gene: TRBD1
abundance: many

CDR3aa: CASSRTSGRDHYTGNEQFF
CDR3nt: TGTGCCAGCAGTCGAACTAGCGGGAGGGATCATTATACAGGCAATGAGCAGTTCTTC
j_gene: TRBJ2-1
v_gene: TRBV6-2/TRBV6-3
d_gene: TRBD2
abundance: few

CDR3aa: CASSIGSPGGDTQYF
CDR3nt: TGTGCCAGTAGTATTGGTAGTCCGGGAGGAGATACGCAGTATTTT
j_gene: TRBJ2-3
v_gene: TRBV19
d_gene: TRBD2
abundance: few

CDR3aa: CSAEYSYNEQFF
CDR3nt: TGCAGTGCCGAATACTCCTACAATGAGCAGTTCTTC
j_gene: TRBJ2-1
v_gene: TRBV20-1
d_gene: .
abundance: .

CDR3aa: CSVADRGGQPQHF
CDR3nt: TGCAGCGTAGCCGACAGGGGAGGTCAGCCCCAGCATTTT
j_gene: TRBJ1-5
v_gene: TRBV29-1
d_gene: TRBD1
abundance: many

CDR3aa: CASSFQGHTEAFF
CDR3nt: TGTGCCAGCAGCTTCCAGGGGCACACTGAAGCTTTCTTT
j_gene: TRBJ1-1
v_gene: TRBV7-2
d_gene: .
abundance: few

CDR3aa: CASSVDRGPNTEAFF
CDR3nt: TGTGCCAGCAGCGTAGACAGGGGACCGAACACTGAAGCTTTCTTT
j_gene: TRBJ1-1
v_gene: TRBV5-5
d_gene: TRBD1
abundance: .

CDR3aa: CASSVFGGSGANVLTF
CDR3nt: TGTGCCAGCAGCGTATTCGGGGGCTCTGGGGCCAACGTCCTGACTTTC
j_gene: TRBJ2-6
v_gene: TRBV9
d_gene: .
abundance: few

CDR3aa: CSASGVLTDTQYF
CDR3nt: TGCAGTGCTAGCGGGGTTCTCACAGATACGCAGTATTTT
j_gene: TRBJ2-3
v_gene: TRBV20-1
d_gene: .
abundance: many

CDR3aa: CAISEGPGDGYTF
CDR3nt: TGTGCCATCAGTGAGGGGCCGGGCGATGGCTACACCTTC
j_gene: TRBJ1-2
v_gene: TRBV10-3
d_gene: .
abundance: few

CDR3aa: CASSQSRDPYNSPLHF
CDR3nt: TGTGCCAGCAGCCAAAGCAGGGACCCGTATAATTCACCCCTCCACTTT
j_gene: TRBJ1-6
v_gene: TRBV3-1
d_gene: .
abundance: many

CDR3aa: CASSLNRVAEAFF
CDR3nt: TGTGCCAGCAGCTTGAACAGGGTGGCTGAAGCTTTCTTT
j_gene: TRBJ1-1
v_gene: TRBV11-1
d_gene: .
abundance: .

CDR3aa: CASSLKGLAGSEQFF
CDR3nt: TGTGCCAGCAGTTTAAAGGGACTAGCAGGATCTGAGCAGTTCTTC
j_gene: TRBJ2-1
v_gene: TRBV12-3/TRBV12-4
d_gene: TRBD2
abundance: .

CDR3aa: CASSLGQGWGTDTQYF
CDR3nt: TGTGCCAGCAGTTTGGGACAGGGTTGGGGTACAGATACGCAGTATTTT
j_gene: TRBJ2-3
v_gene: TRBV12-3/TRBV12-4
d_gene: TRBD1
abundance: .

CDR3aa: CSVGQSSTDTQYF
CDR3nt: TGCAGCGTAGGACAGAGTAGCACAGATACGCAGTATTTT
j_gene: TRBJ2-3
v_gene: TRBV29-1
d_gene: .
abundance: .

CDR3aa: CASSLILGGDEKLFF
CDR3nt: TGTGCCAGCAGTCTCATCTTGGGGGGAGATGAAAAACTGTTTTTT
j_gene: TRBJ1-4
v_gene: TRBV28
d_gene: .
abundance: many

CDR3aa: CASSLDPTPLYEQFF
CDR3nt: TGCGCCAGCAGCTTGGACCCTACTCCCCTCTATGAGCAGTTCTTC
j_gene: TRBJ2-1
v_gene: TRBV5-1
d_gene: .
abundance: .

CDR3aa: CAWSRQENTEAFF
CDR3nt: TGTGCCTGGAGTAGACAGGAGAACACTGAAGCTTTCTTT
j_gene: TRBJ1-1
v_gene: TRBV30
d_gene: .
abundance: many

CDR3aa: CASTKVEAGGYTF
CDR3nt: TGTGCCAGCACCAAAGTGGAAGCGGGAGGCTACACCTTC
j_gene: TRBJ1-2
v_gene: TRBV12-3/TRBV12-4
d_gene: .
abundance: .

CDR3aa: CASSLTRGPIPQHF
CDR3nt: TGTGCCAGCAGTTTAACCCGGGGTCCAATTCCCCAGCATTTT
j_gene: TRBJ1-5
v_gene: TRBV7-2
d_gene: .
abundance: many

CDR3aa: CASSWWGTTDTQYF
CDR3nt: TGTGCCAGCAGCTGGTGGGGGACCACAGATACGCAGTATTTT
j_gene: TRBJ2-3
v_gene: TRBV5-4
d_gene: .
abundance: .